This TCR beta chain was recorded in a study of blood T cell repertoires in COVID-19. The CDR3 is made up of 14 amino acids. Germline V gene lookup returns CDR1 MNHEY and CDR2 SVGEGT. J gave up 2 bases and V 2 bases, and 0 bases lay outside the gene matches. In its sample, this clone is medium-sized. Libraries were prepared by immunoSEQ multiplex PCR; TCRdb keeps only in-frame clonotypes and omits some of them. The sample includes 250,000 to 300,000 clones, approximately 90% of them seen just once. The chain has TRBV6-2 or TRBV6-3 and TRBJ2-3, with TRBD2 identical over 8 bases. The sequenced sample consisted of PBMCs or T cells enriched from blood (not recorded which). The clonotype originates from a woman in her twenties or thirties who had recovered from COVID-19. The CDR3 is CASSYGLATDTQYF. The DNA for the CDR3 is TGTGCCAGCAGTTACGGACTAGCCACAGATACGCAGTATTTT.